This T cell receptor (beta chain) was documented in a study of PD-1 blockade in classical Hodgkin lymphoma. The time point denotes: newly diagnosed, previously untreated cHL patient sample. Isolation of CD4+ T cells from thawed PBMCs was performed by magnetic negative selection. It was PBMCs in newly diagnosed, untreated classical Hodgkin lymphoma that served as comparison. Concerning this clone itself: The antigen is undetermined.

Whole-study findings and limits: Reports described newly diagnosed patients as having lower baseline TCR diversity than healthy donors. There remain no defined causes for the repertoire differences, which possibly reflect disease activity or prior therapy.

CDR3 size: 14 residues. The ends were cut back, 5 bases at V and 4 bases at J, with 11 bases in the middle. Germline values: CDR1 MDHEN, CDR2 SYDVKM. TCRdb's copy holds only in-frame clones and misses some; the assay was immunoSEQ multiplex PCR. The profile shows 30,000 to 40,000 clones, around 89% of them singletons. This sequence was found in a human donor with classical Hodgkin lymphoma. The chain carries TRBV28 and TRBJ1-4, with unresolved D. The sample consisted of CD4+ T cells from blood. CDR3 coding DNA: TGTGCCAGCAGTGTAGGGTTAATTAATGAAAAACTGTTTTTT. Translation: CASSVGLINEKLFF. The full variable domain, completed using reference TRBV28 and TRBJ1-4, is DVKVTQSSRYLVKRTGEKVFLECVQDMDHENMFWYRQDPGLGLRLIYFSYDVKMKEKGDIPEGYSVSREKKERFSLILESASTNQTSMYLCASSVGLINEKLFFGSGTQLSVL.